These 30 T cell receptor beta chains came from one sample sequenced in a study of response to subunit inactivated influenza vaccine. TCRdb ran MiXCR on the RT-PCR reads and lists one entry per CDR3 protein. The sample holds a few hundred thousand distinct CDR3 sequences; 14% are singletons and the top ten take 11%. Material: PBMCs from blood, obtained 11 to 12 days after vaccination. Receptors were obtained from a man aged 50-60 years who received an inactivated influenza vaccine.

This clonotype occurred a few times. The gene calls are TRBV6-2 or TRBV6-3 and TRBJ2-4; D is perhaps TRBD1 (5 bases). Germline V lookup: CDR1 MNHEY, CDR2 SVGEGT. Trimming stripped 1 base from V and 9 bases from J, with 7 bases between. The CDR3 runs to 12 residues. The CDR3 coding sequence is TGTGCCAGCAGTTACTGGCAGGGCATTCAGTACTTC. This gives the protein CASSYWQGIQYF.

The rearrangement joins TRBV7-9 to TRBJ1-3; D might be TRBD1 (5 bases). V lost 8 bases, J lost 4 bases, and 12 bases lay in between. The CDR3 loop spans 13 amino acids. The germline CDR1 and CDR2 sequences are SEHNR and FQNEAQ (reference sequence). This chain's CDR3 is CASGRDGGNTIYF. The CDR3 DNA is TGTGCCAGCGGCCGGGACGGCGGAAACACCATATATTTT.

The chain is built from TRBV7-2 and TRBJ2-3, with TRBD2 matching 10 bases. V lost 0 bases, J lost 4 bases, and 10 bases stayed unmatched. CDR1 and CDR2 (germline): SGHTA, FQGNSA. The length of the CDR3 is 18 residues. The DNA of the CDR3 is TGTGCCAGCAGCTTAGCGTCGAGCGGGAGGGCTAGGGCAGATACGCAGTATTTT. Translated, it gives CASSLASSGRARADTQYF.

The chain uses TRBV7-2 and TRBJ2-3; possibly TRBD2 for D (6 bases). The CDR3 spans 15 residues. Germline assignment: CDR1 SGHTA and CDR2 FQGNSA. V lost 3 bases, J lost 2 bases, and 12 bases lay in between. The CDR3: CASSLAGLYTDTQYF. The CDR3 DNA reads TGTGCCAGCAGCTTGGCGGGACTCTACACAGATACGCAGTATTTT.

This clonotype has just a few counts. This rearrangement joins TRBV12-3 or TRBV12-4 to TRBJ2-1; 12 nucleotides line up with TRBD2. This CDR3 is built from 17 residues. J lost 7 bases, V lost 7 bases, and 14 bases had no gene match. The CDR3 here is CASNPRRASGRENEQFF. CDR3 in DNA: TGTGCCAGCAATCCCCGAAGGGCTAGCGGGAGGGAAAATGAGCAGTTCTTC.

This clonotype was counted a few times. The CDR3 loop reads CASSLGEGAGEQETQYF. CDR3 sequence (DNA): TGTGCCAGCAGTTTAGGTGAGGGAGCGGGAGAGCAAGAGACCCAGTACTTC. This sequence joins TRBV12-3 or TRBV12-4 and TRBJ2-5, with 8 bases that match TRBD2. The CDR3 is 17 amino acids. V trimming: 1 base; J trimming: 2 bases; junction bases outside the gene matches: 9.

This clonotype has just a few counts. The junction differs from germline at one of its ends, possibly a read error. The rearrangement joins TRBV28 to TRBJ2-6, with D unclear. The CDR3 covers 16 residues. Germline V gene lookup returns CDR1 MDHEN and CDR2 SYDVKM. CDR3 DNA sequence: TGTGCCAGCAGTGCGATACAGCCCTCTCGGGCCAACGTCCTGACTTTC. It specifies CASSAIQPSRANVLTF.

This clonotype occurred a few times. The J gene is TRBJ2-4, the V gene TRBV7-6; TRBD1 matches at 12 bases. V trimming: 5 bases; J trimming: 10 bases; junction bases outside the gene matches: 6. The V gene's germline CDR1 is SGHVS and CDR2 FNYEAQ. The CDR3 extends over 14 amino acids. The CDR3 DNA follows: TGTGCCAGCAGCCCGGGACAGGGGGCCTTTATTCAGTACTTC. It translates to CASSPGQGAFIQYF.

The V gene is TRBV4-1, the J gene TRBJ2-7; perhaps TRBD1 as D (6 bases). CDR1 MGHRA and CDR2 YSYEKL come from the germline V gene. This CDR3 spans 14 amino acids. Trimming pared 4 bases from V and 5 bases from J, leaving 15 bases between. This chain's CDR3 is CASSLEGRGDEQYF. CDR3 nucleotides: TGCGCCAGCAGCCTGGAAGGCAGGGGCGACGAGCAGTACTTC.

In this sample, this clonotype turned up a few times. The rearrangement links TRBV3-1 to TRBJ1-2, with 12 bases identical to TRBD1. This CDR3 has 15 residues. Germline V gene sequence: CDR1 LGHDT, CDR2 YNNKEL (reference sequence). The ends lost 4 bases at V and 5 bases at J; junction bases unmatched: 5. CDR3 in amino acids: CASSPGQGARYGYTF. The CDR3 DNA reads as TGTGCCAGCAGCCCGGGACAGGGGGCACGTTATGGCTACACCTTC.

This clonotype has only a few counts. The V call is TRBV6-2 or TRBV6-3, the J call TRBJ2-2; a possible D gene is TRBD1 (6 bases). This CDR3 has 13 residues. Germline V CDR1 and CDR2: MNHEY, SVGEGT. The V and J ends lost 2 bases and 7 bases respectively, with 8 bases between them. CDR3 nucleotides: TGTGCCAGCAGTTACCAGGGGTTCGGGGAGCTGTTTTTT. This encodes CASSYQGFGELFF.

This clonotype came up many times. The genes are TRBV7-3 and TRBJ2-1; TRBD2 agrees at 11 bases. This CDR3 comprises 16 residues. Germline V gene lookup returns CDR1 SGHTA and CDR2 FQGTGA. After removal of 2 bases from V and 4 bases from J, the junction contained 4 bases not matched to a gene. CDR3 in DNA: TGTGCCAGCAGCTTACTAGCGGGAGGCCCGTACAATGAGCAGTTCTTC. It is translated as CASSLLAGGPYNEQFF.

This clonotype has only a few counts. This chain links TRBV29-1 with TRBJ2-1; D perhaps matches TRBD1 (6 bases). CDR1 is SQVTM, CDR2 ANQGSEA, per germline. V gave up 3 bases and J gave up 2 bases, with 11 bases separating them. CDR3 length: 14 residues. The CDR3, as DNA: TGCAGCGTTGATACAGGGCGGACCTACAATGAGCAGTTCTTC. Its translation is CSVDTGRTYNEQFF.

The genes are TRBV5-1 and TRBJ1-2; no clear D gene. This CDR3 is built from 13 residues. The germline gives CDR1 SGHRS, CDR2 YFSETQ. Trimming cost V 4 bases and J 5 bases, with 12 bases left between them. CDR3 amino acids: CASSPKGEYGYTF. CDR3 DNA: TGCGCCAGCAGCCCAAAGGGAGAATATGGCTACACCTTC.

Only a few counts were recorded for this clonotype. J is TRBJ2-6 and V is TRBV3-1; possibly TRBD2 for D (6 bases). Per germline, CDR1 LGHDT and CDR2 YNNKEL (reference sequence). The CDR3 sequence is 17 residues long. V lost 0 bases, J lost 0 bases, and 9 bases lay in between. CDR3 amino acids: CASSQDPRDSGANVLTF. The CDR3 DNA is TGTGCCAGCAGCCAAGACCCGCGGGACTCTGGGGCCAACGTCCTGACTTTC.

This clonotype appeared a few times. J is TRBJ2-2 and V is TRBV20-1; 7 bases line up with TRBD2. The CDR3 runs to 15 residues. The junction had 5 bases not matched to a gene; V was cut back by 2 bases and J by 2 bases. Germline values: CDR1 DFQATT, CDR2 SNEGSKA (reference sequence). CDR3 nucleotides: TGCAGTGCTAGATTAGCGGGCATTAACACCGGGGAGCTGTTTTTT. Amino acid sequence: CSARLAGINTGELFF.

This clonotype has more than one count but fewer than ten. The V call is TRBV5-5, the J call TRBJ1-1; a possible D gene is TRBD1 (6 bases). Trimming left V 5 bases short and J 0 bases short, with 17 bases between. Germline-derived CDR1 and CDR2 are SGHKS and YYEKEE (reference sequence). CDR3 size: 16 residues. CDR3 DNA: TGTGCCAGCAGTTTCCACAGGGTACCGGTGAACACTGAAGCTTTCTTT. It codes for CASSFHRVPVNTEAFF.

The CDR3 is CASSLSTGVYNEKLFF. CDR3 nucleotides: TGTGCCAGCAGTTTATCTACAGGGGTCTATAATGAAAAACTGTTTTTT. This rearrangement joins TRBV28 to TRBJ1-4, with 7 bases fitting TRBD1. After removal of 1 base from V and 4 bases from J, the junction contained 6 bases not matched to a gene. Germline V lookup: CDR1 MDHEN, CDR2 SYDVKM. The CDR3 length is 16 residues.

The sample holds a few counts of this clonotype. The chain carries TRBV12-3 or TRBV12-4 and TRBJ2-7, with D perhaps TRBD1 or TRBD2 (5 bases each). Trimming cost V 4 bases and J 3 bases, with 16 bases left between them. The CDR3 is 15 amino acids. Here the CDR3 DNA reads TGTGCCAGCAGTTCTATCCCCGAGGGGATCTACGAGCAGTACTTC. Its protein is CASSSIPEGIYEQYF.

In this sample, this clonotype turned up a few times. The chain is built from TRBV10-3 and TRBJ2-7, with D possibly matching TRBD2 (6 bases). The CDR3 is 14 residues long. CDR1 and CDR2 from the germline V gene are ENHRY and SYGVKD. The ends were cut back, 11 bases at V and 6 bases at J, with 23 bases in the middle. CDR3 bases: TGTGCCTCCCAACGGGACTCCACCTTAGGCGAGCAGTACTTC. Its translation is CASQRDSTLGEQYF.

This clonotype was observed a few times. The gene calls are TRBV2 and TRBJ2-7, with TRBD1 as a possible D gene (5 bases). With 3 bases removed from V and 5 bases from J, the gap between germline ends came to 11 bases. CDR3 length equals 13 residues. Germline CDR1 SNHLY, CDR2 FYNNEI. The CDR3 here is CASSEMKGHEQYF. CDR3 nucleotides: TGTGCCAGCAGTGAGATGAAGGGGCACGAGCAGTACTTC.

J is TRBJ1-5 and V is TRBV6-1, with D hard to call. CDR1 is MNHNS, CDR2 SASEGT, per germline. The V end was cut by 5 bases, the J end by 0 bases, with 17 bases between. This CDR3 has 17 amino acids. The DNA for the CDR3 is TGTGCCAGCAGTCCGAGTGCCTCCGGCTATAGCAATCAGCCCCAGCATTTT. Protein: CASSPSASGYSNQPQHF.

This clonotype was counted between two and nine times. CDR3 in amino acids: CASTRDTGGIEKLFF. The CDR3 DNA reads as TGTGCCAGCACCCGGGATACGGGAGGGATCGAAAAACTGTTTTTT. The genes are TRBV6-1 and TRBJ1-4; no clear D gene. The CDR3 contains 15 residues. Germline V gene data show CDR1 as MNHNS and CDR2 as SASEGT. Trimming cost V 7 bases and J 8 bases, with 20 bases left between them.

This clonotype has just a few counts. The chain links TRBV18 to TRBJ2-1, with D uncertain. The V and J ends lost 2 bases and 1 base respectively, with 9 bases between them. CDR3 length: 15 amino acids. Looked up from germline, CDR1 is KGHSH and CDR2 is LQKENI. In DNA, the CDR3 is TGTGCCAGCTCACCAGGGAAGCAATCCTACAATGAGCAGTTCTTC. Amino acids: CASSPGKQSYNEQFF. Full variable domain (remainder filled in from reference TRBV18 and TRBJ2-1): NAGVMQNPRHLVRRRGQEARLRCSPMKGHSHVYWYRQLPEEGLKFMVYLQKENIIDESGMPKERFSAEFPKEGPSILRIQQVVRGDSAAYFCASSPGKQSYNEQFFGPGTRLTVL.

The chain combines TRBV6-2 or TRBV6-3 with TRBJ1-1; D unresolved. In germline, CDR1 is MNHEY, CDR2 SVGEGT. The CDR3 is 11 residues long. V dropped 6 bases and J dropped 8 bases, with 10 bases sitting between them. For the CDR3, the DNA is TGTGCCAGCAGGACCGGGAGAGAAGCTTTCTTT. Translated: CASRTGREAFF.

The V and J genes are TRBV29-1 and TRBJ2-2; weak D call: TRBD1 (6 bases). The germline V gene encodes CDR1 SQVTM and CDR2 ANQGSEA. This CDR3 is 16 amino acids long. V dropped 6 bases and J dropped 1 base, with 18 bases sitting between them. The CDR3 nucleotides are TGCAGCGTGTTGCCCGCCGGGACAAGGAACACCGGGGAGCTGTTTTTT. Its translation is CSVLPAGTRNTGELFF.

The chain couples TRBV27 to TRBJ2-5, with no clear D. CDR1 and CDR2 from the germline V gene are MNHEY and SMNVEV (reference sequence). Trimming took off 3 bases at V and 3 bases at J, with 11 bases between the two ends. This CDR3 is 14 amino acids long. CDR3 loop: CASSLSVQKETQYF. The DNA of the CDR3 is TGTGCCAGCAGTTTGTCTGTACAGAAAGAGACCCAGTACTTC.

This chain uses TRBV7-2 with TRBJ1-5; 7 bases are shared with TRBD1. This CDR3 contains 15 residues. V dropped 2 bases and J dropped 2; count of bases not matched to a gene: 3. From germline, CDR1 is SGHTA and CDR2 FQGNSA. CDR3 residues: CASSLFTGGNQPQHF. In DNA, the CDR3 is TGTGCCAGCAGCTTATTTACAGGGGGCAATCAGCCCCAGCATTTT.

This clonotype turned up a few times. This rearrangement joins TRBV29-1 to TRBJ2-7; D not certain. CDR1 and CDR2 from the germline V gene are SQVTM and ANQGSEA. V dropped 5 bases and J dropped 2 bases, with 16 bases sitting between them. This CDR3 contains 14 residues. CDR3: CSVMTFVVPYEQYF. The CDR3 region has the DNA TGCAGCGTTATGACGTTTGTGGTACCCTACGAGCAGTACTTC.

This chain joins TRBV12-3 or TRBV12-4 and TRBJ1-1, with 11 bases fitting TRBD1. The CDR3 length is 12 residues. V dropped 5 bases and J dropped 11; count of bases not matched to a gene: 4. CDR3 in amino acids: CASSGRTGGAFF. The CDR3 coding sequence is TGTGCCAGCAGTGGAAGGACAGGGGGCGCTTTCTTT.